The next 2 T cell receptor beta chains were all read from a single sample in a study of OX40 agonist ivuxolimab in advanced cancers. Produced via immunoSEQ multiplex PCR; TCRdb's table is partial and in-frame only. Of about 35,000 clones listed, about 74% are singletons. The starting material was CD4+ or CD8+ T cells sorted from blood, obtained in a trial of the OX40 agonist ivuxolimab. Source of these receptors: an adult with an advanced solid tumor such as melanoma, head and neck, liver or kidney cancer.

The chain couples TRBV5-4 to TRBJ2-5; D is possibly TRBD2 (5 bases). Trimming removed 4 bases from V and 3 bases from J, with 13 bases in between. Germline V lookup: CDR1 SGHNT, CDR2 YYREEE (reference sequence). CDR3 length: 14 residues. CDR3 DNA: TGTGCCAGCAGCACTAGGACGGCCGAAGAGACCCAGTACTTC. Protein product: CASSTRTAEETQYF.

DNA of the CDR3: TGTGCCTCCCGGGTTGGAAACACCATATATTTT. Protein: CASRVGNTIYF. The chain recombines TRBV30 with TRBJ1-3; D gene uncertain. CDR1 GTSNPN and CDR2 SVGIG come from the germline V gene (reference sequence). CDR3 length equals 11 residues. V was shortened by 7 bases and J by 3 bases, with 7 bases between the two germline ends.